These T cell receptor beta chains were read from a single sample in a study of cytomegalovirus exposure and HLA in healthy donors. Sequencing used immunoSEQ multiplex PCR; TCRdb keeps in-frame clones, though not all of them. The profile shows under 200,000 clones, just under 90% of them singletons. Sequencing was done on a sample of PBMCs. All receptors come from a man between 18 and 35 years old in good health and CMV-seropositive. Each CDR3 is given with its conserved first and last residue. D genes are given only for firm matches. Size values are once, few and many counts, or a class for expanded clones, and some rows have none.

d_gene,abundance,v_gene,j_gene,CDR3aa,CDR3nt
TRBD1,few,TRBV19,TRBJ2-1,CASRPPGQGHNEQFF,TGTGCCAGTAGACCACCGGGACAGGGTCACAATGAGCAGTTCTTC
TRBD1,.,TRBV28,TRBJ2-7,CASSSPDRGFGEQYF,TGTGCCAGCAGTTCCCCGGACAGGGGATTCGGGGAGCAGTACTTC
.,.,TRBV9,TRBJ1-1,CASSVVPGILTEAFF,TGTGCCAGCAGCGTAGTCCCCGGGATCCTCACTGAAGCTTTCTTT
TRBD2,.,TRBV28,TRBJ2-1,CASSHVLAGGGQFF,TGTGCCAGCAGTCACGTGTTAGCGGGAGGGGGGCAGTTCTTC
.,.,TRBV7-2,TRBJ1-4,CASSFSEGKKLFF,TGTGCCAGCAGCTTTTCGGAGGGAAAAAAACTGTTTTTT
TRBD2,.,TRBV5-1,TRBJ2-1,CASSLAGGKFGFGYNEQFF,TGCGCCAGCAGCTTAGCGGGAGGGAAATTTGGATTTGGCTACAATGAGCAGTTCTTC
.,.,TRBV29-1,TRBJ2-7,CSVGTLTNSYEQYF,TGCAGCGTTGGGACACTTACTAACTCCTACGAGCAGTACTTC
TRBD1,.,TRBV4-2,TRBJ1-1,CASSQDPGQGATEAFF,TGTGCCAGCAGCCAAGATCCGGGACAGGGGGCCACTGAAGCTTTCTTT
.,.,TRBV15,TRBJ2-5,CATSRGLSSGQETQYF,TGTGCCACCAGCAGAGGCCTAAGTAGCGGCCAAGAGACCCAGTACTTC
TRBD2,.,TRBV2,TRBJ2-7,CASGLAKSYEQYF,TGTGCCAGCGGACTAGCGAAATCATACGAGCAGTACTTC
.,.,TRBV6-1,TRBJ2-7,CASSEESRTRF,TGTGCCAGCAGTGAAGAGAGCCGTACGCGCTTC
TRBD1,.,TRBV7-6,TRBJ2-1,CASSLGELTGSFNEQFF,TGTGCCAGCAGCTTGGGGGAACTGACAGGGAGCTTCAATGAGCAGTTCTTC
TRBD1,.,TRBV5-4,TRBJ2-2,CASSWTGGDTGELFF,TGTGCCAGCAGCTGGACAGGGGGGGACACCGGGGAGCTGTTTTTT
.,.,TRBV11-3,TRBJ1-1,CASSPNGLSLNTEAFF,TGTGCCAGCAGCCCGAACGGGTTGTCCCTGAACACTGAAGCTTTCTTT
TRBD2,.,TRBV25-1,TRBJ2-7,CASSEWGGYEQYF,TGTGCCAGCAGTGAATGGGGGGGTTACGAGCAGTACTTC
.,.,TRBV5-5,TRBJ1-5,CASSVQDQPQHF,TGTGCCAGCAGCGTACAGGATCAGCCCCAGCATTTT
.,few,TRBV7-6,TRBJ2-2,CASTPVPLANTGELFF,TGTGCCAGCACCCCCGTCCCACTAGCGAACACCGGGGAGCTGTTTTTT
.,.,TRBV11-3,TRBJ2-1,CASSLRGFFGSEQFF,TGTGCCAGCAGCCTAAGGGGCTTTTTTGGGTCGGAGCAGTTCTTC
.,.,TRBV30,TRBJ2-5,CAWSVSVSETQYF,TGTGCCTGGAGTGTGTCGGTTTCGGAGACCCAGTACTTC
TRBD2,.,TRBV28,TRBJ2-7,CASSLLTSGYEQYF,TGTGCCAGCAGTTTGTTGACTAGCGGCTACGAGCAGTACTTC
.,.,TRBV5-1,TRBJ2-1,CASSLAEGLGEQFF,TGCGCCAGCAGCTTGGCGGAGGGCCTCGGTGAGCAGTTCTTC
.,.,TRBV11-2,TRBJ2-1,CASSLKGPAWTRQFF,TGTGCCAGCAGCTTAAAGGGCCCGGCTTGGACTCGTCAGTTCTTC
TRBD2,.,TRBV9,TRBJ2-3,CASSVGTSGSLGTDTQYF,TGTGCCAGCAGCGTAGGGACTAGCGGGAGTTTGGGCACAGATACGCAGTATTTT
TRBD2,.,TRBV2,TRBJ2-1,CASRIGTSVLNEQFF,TGTGCCAGCAGGATAGGGACTAGCGTCTTGAATGAGCAGTTCTTC
.,.,TRBV28,TRBJ1-5,CASSQGHSNQPQHF,TGTGCCAGCAGTCAAGGACACAGCAATCAGCCCCAGCATTTT
TRBD1,.,TRBV2,TRBJ1-2,CASRKIQGPVGYGYTF,TGTGCCAGCAGGAAAATACAGGGGCCAGTGGGCTATGGCTACACCTTC
TRBD1,.,TRBV7-3,TRBJ2-1,CASSLKGGDRGTNEQFF,TGTGCCAGCAGCTTAAAAGGGGGGGACAGGGGGACCAATGAGCAGTTCTTC
.,.,TRBV10-3,TRBJ1-1,CAISEYTGNTEAFF,TGTGCCATCAGTGAGTATACAGGGAACACTGAAGCTTTCTTT
TRBD2,.,TRBV6-1,TRBJ2-7,CASTTGTSDYEQYF,TGTGCCAGCACCACCGGGACTAGCGACTACGAGCAGTACTTC
TRBD1,.,TRBV5-3,TRBJ1-5,CARSLSGTGRLGNQPQHF,TGTGCCAGAAGCTTGTCCGGGACAGGGAGGCTCGGCAATCAGCCCCAGCATTTT
.,.,TRBV7-6,TRBJ2-7,CASSLPGDEQYF,TGTGCCAGCAGTCTTCCAGGGGACGAGCAGTACTTC
.,.,TRBV11-3,TRBJ1-1,CASSPRNTEAFF,TGTGCCAGCAGCCCCCGGAACACTGAAGCTTTCTTT
.,.,TRBV7-6,TRBJ2-7,CASSSPGTHRDEQYF,TGTGCCAGCAGCTCTCCGGGAACACACCGGGACGAGCAGTACTTC
.,.,TRBV18,TRBJ1-1,CASSPEQGTEAFF,TGTGCCAGCTCACCAGAACAGGGTACTGAAGCTTTCTTT
.,.,TRBV11-3,TRBJ2-1,CASIGNNEQFF,TGTGCCAGCATCGGGAACAATGAGCAGTTCTTC
.,.,TRBV19,TRBJ1-2,CASTPGDGYTF,TGTGCCAGTACCCCAGGGGATGGCTACACCTTC
.,.,TRBV29-1,TRBJ2-2,CSVQGFTGELFF,TGCAGCGTACAGGGTTTCACCGGGGAGCTGTTTTTT
TRBD1,.,TRBV27,TRBJ1-4,CASSSQGGKLFF,TGTGCCAGCAGTTCACAGGGGGGGAAACTGTTTTTT
TRBD2,.,TRBV7-9,TRBJ2-3,CASSSGLAGVTQYF,TGTGCCAGCAGCTCCGGACTAGCGGGAGTTACGCAGTATTTT
.,.,TRBV7-9,TRBJ2-4,CASSPAGNIQYF,TGTGCCAGCAGCCCCGCGGGAAACATTCAGTACTTC
.,.,TRBV11-3,TRBJ2-4,CASSPRAGQNIQYF,TGTGCCAGCAGCCCTCGTGCGGGTCAAAACATTCAGTACTTC
TRBD2,.,TRBV6-5,TRBJ2-7,CASSSSGLAGSREQYF,TGTGCCAGCAGTTCCTCTGGACTAGCGGGATCTCGCGAGCAGTACTTC
TRBD1,.,TRBV5-1,TRBJ1-2,CASSTDRGDGYTF,TGCGCCAGCAGCACTGACAGGGGGGACGGCTACACCTTC
.,.,TRBV12-2,TRBJ2-1,CASRLRLAGGTNEQFF,TGTGCAAGTCGCTTAAGGTTAGCGGGAGGGACCAATGAGCAGTTCTTC
TRBD2,.,TRBV4-2,TRBJ2-7,CASSTGLAGAYEQYF,TGTGCCAGCAGCACGGGACTAGCGGGAGCCTACGAGCAGTACTTC
TRBD1,.,TRBV5-8,TRBJ1-1,CASSFGQGRTEAFF,TGTGCCAGCAGCTTCGGACAGGGTAGGACTGAAGCTTTCTTT
TRBD1,.,TRBV5-1,TRBJ1-1,CASSLRTGWPNTEAFF,TGCGCCAGCAGCCTTAGGACAGGGTGGCCGAACACTGAAGCTTTCTTT
.,.,TRBV2,TRBJ1-1,CASSGQLNTEAFF,TGTGCCAGCAGTGGACAGTTGAACACTGAAGCTTTCTTT
.,.,TRBV7-2,TRBJ2-1,CASSLVIWRRDSYNEQFF,TGTGCCAGCAGCTTAGTCATCTGGCGACGGGATTCCTACAATGAGCAGTTCTTC
TRBD1,.,TRBV6-1,TRBJ2-1,CASRGQGRDNEQFF,TGTGCCAGCAGGGGACAGGGACGGGACAATGAGCAGTTCTTC
TRBD1,.,TRBV19,TRBJ1-2,CASTKSRTGRGYGYTF,TGTGCCAGTACCAAGAGTCGGACAGGGCGTGGATATGGCTACACCTTC
TRBD1,.,TRBV6-1,TRBJ2-1,CASSVSGRRDRGGQQFF,TGTGCCAGCAGTGTCTCTGGGAGAAGGGACAGAGGGGGTCAGCAGTTCTTC
TRBD1,.,TRBV28,TRBJ2-7,CASSPTGVAYEQYF,TGTGCCAGCAGTCCTACAGGGGTAGCCTACGAGCAGTACTTC
TRBD2,.,TRBV27,TRBJ2-7,CASSIIAGGPSYEQYF,TGTGCCAGCAGTATAATAGCGGGAGGCCCTTCCTACGAGCAGTACTTC
TRBD2,.,TRBV11-3,TRBJ2-1,CASSGLAGVDEQFF,TGTGCCAGCAGCGGACTAGCGGGAGTTGATGAGCAGTTCTTC